The text below deals with one T cell receptor (beta chain). The data are from a study of blood T cell repertoires in COVID-19. Authors' analysis steps: Amplification from reference gene primers served as the basis for estimated nucleated cell counts. Clones were read by immunoSEQ multiplex PCR, and TCRdb kept only the in-frame ones, dropping some. That table is the source of V, J and clone size, and D and trimming were worked out from the DNA. The profile shows around 310,000 clones, almost 90% of them singletons. CDR3 size: 14 residues. The J segment lost 4 bases and the V segment lost 3 bases, leaving 4 bases of the junction unmatched. Germline values: CDR1 SGDLS, CDR2 YYNGEE.

The chain carries TRBV9 and TRBJ1-1; 9 positions agree with TRBD1. This TCR was sampled from a woman between 40 and 55 years old with COVID-19, enrolled during active disease. The sequenced material came from peripheral blood. The CDR3 spells CASSGTGAGTEAFF. The DNA of the CDR3 is TGTGCCAGCAGCGGGACAGGGGCGGGCACTGAAGCTTTCTTT.